Presented here are 2 T cell receptor beta chains from one specimen sequenced in a study of T-cell reconstitution after alpha-beta-depleted transplantation in children (dated by TCRdb to 2016 to 2018). Per the publication, the treatment or condition label means: allogeneic hematopoietic cell transplantation with graft depleted of TCRalphabeta T cells and CD19 B cells. The receptor library was made with PCR. These reads were obtained on an Illumina HiSeq 2500. TCR library preparation used molecular barcoding, with unique molecular identifiers applied to normalize quantification of the TCRbeta repertoire. TCRdb cleaned the public reads at Q25 with fastp, built clones with MiXCR and kept in-frame beta chains. Identical CDR3 protein sequences are pooled into one entry, listed with their most common genes and DNA. For this sample there are about 580,000 distinct CDR3 sequences; roughly 24% appear just once. The leading ten clones occupy 14% of the sample.

Sequencing was performed on PBMCs, mostly from graft donor cells, taken 360 days after TCRalphabeta/CD19-depleted stem cell transplant. These receptors all come from a boy in the first two years of life who had a stem cell transplant for acute myeloid leukemia, so the T cells may come from the graft donor.

This clonotype turned up a few times. J is TRBJ1-1 and V is TRBV7-2, with unresolved D. Germline V gene sequence: CDR1 SGHTA, CDR2 FQGNSA. This CDR3 is built from 13 residues. The CDR3 nucleotides are TGTGCTGACTTTGGTACCGGGAACACTGAAGCTTTCTTT. Translated: CADFGTGNTEAFF.

Remarks on this clonotype: A read error may account for a junction end that differs from germline. The gene calls are TRBV29-1 and TRBJ1-2, with 8 bases identical to TRBD1. The CDR3 length is 12 residues. Germline V gene lookup returns CDR1 SQVTM and CDR2 ANQGSEA. Written as DNA, the CDR3 is TGCAGCGTTCAAGACAGGGGACGTGGCTACACCTTC. This sequence encodes CSVQDRGRGYTF.